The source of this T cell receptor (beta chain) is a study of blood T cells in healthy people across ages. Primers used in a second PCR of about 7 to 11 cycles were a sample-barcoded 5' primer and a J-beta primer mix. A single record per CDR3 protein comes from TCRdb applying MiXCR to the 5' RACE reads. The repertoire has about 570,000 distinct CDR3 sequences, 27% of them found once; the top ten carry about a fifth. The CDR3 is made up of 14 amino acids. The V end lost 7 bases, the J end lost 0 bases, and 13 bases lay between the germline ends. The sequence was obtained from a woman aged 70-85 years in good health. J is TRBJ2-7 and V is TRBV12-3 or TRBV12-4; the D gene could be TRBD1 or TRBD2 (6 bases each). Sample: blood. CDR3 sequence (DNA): TGTGCCAGCAAACGGGGGCCGAGCTCCTACGAGCAGTACTTC. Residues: CASKRGPSSYEQYF.